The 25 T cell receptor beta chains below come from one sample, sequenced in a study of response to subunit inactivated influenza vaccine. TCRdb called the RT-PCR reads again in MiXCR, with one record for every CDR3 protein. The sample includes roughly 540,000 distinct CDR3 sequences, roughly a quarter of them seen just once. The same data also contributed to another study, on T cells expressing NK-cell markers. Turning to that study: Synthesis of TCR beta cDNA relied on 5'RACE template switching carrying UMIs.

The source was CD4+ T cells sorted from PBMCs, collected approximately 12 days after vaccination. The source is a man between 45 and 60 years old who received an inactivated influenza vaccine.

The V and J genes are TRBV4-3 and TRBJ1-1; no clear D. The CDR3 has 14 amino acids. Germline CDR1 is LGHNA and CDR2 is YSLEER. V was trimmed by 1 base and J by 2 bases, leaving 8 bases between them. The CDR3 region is CASSQGGPNTEAFF. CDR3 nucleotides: TGCGCCAGCAGCCAAGGAGGGCCTAACACTGAAGCTTTCTTT.

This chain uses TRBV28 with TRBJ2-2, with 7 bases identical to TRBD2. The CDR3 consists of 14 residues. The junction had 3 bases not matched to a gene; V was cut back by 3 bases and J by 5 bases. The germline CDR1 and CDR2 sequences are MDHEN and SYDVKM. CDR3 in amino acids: CASSLNGRTGELFF. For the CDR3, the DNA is TGTGCCAGCAGTTTGAACGGGAGGACCGGGGAGCTGTTTTTT.

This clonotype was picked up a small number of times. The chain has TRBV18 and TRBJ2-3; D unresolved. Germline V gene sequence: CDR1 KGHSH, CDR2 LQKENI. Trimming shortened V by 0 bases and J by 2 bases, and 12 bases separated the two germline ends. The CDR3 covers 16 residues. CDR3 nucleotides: TGTGCCAGCTCACCACCGGTTGGCAGTTTCACAGATACGCAGTATTTT. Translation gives CASSPPVGSFTDTQYF.

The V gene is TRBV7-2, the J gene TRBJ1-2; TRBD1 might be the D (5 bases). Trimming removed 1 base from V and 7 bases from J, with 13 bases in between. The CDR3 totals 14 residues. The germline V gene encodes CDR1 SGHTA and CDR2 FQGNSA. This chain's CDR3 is CASSLEERGGGYTF. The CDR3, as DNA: TGTGCCAGCAGCTTAGAGGAACGGGGCGGTGGCTACACCTTC.

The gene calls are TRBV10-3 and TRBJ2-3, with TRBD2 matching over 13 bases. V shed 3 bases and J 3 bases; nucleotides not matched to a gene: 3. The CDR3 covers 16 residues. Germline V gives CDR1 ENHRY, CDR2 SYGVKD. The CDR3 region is CAISDTSGGATDTQYF. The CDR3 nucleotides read TGTGCCATCAGTGACACTAGCGGGGGGGCGACAGATACGCAGTATTTT.

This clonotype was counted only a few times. The CDR3 DNA follows: TGTGCCAGCAGCTGGGGGACAGGGGGAGAGACCCAGTACTTC. Protein sequence: CASSWGTGGETQYF. This sequence joins TRBV7-2 and TRBJ2-5; 11 bases are a match to TRBD1. Germline trimming cut 4 bases from V and 4 bases from J; bases unmatched to any gene: 2. The CDR3 totals 14 residues. Germline CDR1 reads SGHTA; CDR2 reads FQGNSA.

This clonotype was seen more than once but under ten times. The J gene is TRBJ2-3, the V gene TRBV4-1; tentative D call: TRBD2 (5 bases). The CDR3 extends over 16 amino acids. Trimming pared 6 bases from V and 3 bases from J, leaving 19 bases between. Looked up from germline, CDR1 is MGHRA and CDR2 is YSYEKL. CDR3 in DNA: TGCGCCAGCAGGGATAGTGTCGGGGTGATTACAGATACGCAGTATTTT. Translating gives CASRDSVGVITDTQYF.

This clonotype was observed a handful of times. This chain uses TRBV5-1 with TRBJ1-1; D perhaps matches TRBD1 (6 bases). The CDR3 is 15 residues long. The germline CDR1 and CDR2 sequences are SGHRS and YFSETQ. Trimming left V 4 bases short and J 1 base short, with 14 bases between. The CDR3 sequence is CASSGSGTKNTEAFF. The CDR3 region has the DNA TGCGCCAGCAGCGGAAGCGGGACAAAGAACACTGAAGCTTTCTTT.

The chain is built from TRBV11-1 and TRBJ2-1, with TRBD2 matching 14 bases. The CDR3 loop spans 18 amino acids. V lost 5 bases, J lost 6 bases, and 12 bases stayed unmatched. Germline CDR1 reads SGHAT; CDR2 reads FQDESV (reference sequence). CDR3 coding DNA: TGTGCCAGCAGCACCTACGGGACTAGCGGGGGCCAGGTCAATGAGCAGTTCTTC. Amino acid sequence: CASSTYGTSGGQVNEQFF.

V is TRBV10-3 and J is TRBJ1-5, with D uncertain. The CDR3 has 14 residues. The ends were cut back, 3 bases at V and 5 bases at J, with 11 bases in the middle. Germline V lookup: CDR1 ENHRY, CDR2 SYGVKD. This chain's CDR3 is CAISERGIDQPQHF. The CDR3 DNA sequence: TGTGCCATCAGTGAACGAGGGATAGATCAGCCCCAGCATTTT.

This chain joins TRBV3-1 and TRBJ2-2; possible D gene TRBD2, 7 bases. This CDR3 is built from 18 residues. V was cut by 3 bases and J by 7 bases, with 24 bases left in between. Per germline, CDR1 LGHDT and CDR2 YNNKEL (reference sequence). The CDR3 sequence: CASSQRAARGRSGGELFF. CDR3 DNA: TGTGCCAGCAGCCAGAGGGCAGCGCGGGGGCGCAGTGGCGGGGAGCTGTTTTTT.

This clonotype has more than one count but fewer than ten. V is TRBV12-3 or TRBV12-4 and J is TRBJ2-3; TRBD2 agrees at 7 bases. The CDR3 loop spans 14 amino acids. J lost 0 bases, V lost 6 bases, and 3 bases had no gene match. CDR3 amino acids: CASRLALSTDTQYF. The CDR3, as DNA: TGTGCCAGCAGACTAGCGCTTAGCACAGATACGCAGTATTTT.

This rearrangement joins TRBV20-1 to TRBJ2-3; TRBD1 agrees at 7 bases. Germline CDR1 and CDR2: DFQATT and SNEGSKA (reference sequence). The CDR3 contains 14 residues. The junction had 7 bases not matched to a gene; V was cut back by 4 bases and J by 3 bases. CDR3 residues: CSAKKGAATDTQYF. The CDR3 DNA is TGCAGTGCTAAGAAGGGGGCGGCGACAGATACGCAGTATTTT.

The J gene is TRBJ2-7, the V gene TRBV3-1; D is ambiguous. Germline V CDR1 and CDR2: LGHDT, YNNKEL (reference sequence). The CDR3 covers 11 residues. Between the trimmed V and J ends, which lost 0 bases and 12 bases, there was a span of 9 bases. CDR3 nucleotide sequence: TGTGCCAGCAGCCAAGAGAGGCGGTTGTACTTC. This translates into CASSQERRLYF.

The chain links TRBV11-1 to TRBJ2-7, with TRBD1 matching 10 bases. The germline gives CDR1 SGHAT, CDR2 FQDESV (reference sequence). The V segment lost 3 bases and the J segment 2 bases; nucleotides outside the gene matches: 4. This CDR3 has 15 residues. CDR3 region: CASSFSGTGAYEQYF. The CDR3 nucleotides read TGTGCCAGCAGCTTTTCCGGGACAGGGGCCTACGAGCAGTACTTC.

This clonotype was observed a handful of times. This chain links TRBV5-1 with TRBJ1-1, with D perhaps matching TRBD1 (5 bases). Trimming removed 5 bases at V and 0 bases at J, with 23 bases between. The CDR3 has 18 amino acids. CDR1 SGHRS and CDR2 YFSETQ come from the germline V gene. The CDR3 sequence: CASSLGPGTFGLNTEAFF. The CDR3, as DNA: TGCGCCAGCAGTCTGGGGCCCGGGACCTTCGGCTTGAACACTGAAGCTTTCTTT.

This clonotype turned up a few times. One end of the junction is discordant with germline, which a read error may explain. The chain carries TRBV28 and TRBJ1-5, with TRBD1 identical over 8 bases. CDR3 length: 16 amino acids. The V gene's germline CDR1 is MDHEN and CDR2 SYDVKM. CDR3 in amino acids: CASRDRRLYSNQPQHF. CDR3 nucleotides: TGTGCTAGCAGGGACAGGCGACTTTATAGCAATCAGCCCCAGCATTTT.

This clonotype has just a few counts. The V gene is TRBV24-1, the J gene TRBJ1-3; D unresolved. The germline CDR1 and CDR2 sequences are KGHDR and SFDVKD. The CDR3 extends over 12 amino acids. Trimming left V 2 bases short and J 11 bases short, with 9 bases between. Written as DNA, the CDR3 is TGTGCCACCAGTGATTCCCCAGGCGCCATATATTTT. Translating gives CATSDSPGAIYF.

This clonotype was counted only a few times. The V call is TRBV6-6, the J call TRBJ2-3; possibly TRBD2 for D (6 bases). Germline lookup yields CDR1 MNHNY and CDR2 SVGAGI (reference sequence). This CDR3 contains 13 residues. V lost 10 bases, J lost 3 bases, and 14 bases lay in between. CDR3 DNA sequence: TGTGCCATCTGGGCAGGGAGGACAGATACGCAGTATTTT. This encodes CAIWAGRTDTQYF.

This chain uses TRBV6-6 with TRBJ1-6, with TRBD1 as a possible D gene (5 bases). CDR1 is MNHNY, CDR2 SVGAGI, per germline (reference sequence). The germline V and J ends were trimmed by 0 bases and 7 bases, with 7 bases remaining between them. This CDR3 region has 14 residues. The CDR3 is CASSYSTENSPLHF. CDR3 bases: TGTGCCAGCAGTTACTCGACAGAAAATTCACCCCTCCACTTT.

In nucleotides, the CDR3 is TGCGCCAGCAGCGTGACTAGCGGGGCCTACAATGAGCAGTTCTTC. Protein: CASSVTSGAYNEQFF. V is TRBV5-1 and J is TRBJ2-1, with TRBD2 matching over 11 bases. Per germline, CDR1 SGHRS and CDR2 YFSETQ. Trimming cost V 4 bases and J 2 bases; bases outside gene matches: 2. The CDR3 length is 15 residues.

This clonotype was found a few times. The CDR3 DNA sequence: TGTGCCAGTAGTCCGGCGGGAGGGCTCGGCACCGGGGAGCTGTTTTTT. This codes for CASSPAGGLGTGELFF. This chain links TRBV19 with TRBJ2-2; the match to TRBD2 covers 9 bases. This CDR3 region has 16 residues. Germline-derived CDR1 and CDR2 are LNHDA and SQIVND (reference sequence). Trimming at V came to 5 bases and at J to 4 bases, leaving 8 bases not matched to a gene. Full variable domain (rest looked up from reference TRBV19 and TRBJ2-2): DGGITQSPKYLFRKEGQNVTLSCEQNLNHDAMYWYRQDPGQGLRLIYYSQIVNDFQKGDIAEGYSVSREKKESFPLTVTSAQKNPTAFYLCASSPAGGLGTGELFFGEGSRLTVL.

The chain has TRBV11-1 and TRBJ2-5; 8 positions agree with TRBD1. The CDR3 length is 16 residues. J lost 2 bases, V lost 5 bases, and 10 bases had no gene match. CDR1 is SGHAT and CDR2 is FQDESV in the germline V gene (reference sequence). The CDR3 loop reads CASSPPRDRPQETQYF. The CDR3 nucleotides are TGTGCCAGCAGCCCTCCCCGGGACAGGCCGCAAGAGACCCAGTACTTC.

The CDR3 loop is CASSYSGIDTQYF. DNA of the CDR3: TGTGCCAGCAGTTACTCGGGGATAGATACGCAGTATTTT. This sequence joins TRBV6-2 or TRBV6-3 and TRBJ2-3; D uncertain. V dropped 0 bases and J dropped 5 bases, with 6 bases sitting between them. The germline gives CDR1 MNHEY, CDR2 SVGEGT. This CDR3 has 13 amino acids.

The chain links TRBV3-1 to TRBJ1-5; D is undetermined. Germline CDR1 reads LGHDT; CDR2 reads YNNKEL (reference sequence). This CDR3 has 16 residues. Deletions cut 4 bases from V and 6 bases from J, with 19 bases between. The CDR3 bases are TGTGCCAGCAGCCCGGGTCTTCTAAAAGGTAGTCAGCCCCAGCATTTT. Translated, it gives CASSPGLLKGSQPQHF.